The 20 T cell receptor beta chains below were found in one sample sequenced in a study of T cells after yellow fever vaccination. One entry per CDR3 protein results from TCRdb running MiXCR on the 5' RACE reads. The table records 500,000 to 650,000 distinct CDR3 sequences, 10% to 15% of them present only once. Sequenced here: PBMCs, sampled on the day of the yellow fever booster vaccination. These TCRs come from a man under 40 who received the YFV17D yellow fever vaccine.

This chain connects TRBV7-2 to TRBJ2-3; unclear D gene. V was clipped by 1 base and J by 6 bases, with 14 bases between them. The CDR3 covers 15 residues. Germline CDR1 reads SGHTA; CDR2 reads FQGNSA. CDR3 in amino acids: CASSLVELSADTQYF. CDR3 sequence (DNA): TGTGCCAGCAGCTTAGTTGAGTTATCTGCGGATACGCAGTATTTT.

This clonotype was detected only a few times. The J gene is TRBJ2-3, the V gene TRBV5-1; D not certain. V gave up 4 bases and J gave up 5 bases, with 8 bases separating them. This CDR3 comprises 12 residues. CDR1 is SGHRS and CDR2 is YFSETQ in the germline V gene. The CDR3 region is CASSGTLDTQYF. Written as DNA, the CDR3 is TGCGCCAGCAGCGGAACGTTAGATACGCAGTATTTT.

The CDR3 protein is CASRGTGEVYEQYF. CDR3 nucleotide sequence: TGTGCCAGCAGGGGGACAGGGGAGGTCTACGAGCAGTACTTC. The chain employs TRBV28 and TRBJ2-7, with 10 bases aligning to TRBD1. There are 14 residues in the CDR3. The germline CDR1 and CDR2 sequences are MDHEN and SYDVKM. J was trimmed by 3 bases and V by 6 bases; bases with no gene match: 5.

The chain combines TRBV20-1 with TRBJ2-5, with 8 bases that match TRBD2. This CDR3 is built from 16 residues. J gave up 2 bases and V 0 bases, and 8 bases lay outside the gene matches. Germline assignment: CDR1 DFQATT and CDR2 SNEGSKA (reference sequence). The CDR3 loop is CSARDQDSGAQETQYF. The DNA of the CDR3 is TGCAGTGCTAGAGATCAGGATAGCGGGGCACAAGAGACCCAGTACTTC.

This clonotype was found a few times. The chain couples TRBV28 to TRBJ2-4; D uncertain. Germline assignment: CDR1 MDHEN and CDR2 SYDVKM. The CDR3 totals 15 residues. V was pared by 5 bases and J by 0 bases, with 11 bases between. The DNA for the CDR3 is TGTGCCAGCAGTCCCCCGTTTCGAGCCAAAAACATTCAGTACTTC. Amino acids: CASSPPFRAKNIQYF.

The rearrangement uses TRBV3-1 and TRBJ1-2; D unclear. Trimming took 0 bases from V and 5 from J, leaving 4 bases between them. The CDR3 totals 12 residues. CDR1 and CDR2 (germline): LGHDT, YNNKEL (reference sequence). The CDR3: CASSQEEYGYTF. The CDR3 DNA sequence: TGTGCCAGCAGCCAAGAGGAGTATGGCTACACCTTC.

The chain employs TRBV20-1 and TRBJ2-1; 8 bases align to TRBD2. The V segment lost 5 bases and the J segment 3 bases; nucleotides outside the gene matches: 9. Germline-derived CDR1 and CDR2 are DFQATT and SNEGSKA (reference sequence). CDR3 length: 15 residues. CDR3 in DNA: TGCAGTGCTCCGGAGACTAGCGTCTTCTACAATGAGCAGTTCTTC. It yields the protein CSAPETSVFYNEQFF.

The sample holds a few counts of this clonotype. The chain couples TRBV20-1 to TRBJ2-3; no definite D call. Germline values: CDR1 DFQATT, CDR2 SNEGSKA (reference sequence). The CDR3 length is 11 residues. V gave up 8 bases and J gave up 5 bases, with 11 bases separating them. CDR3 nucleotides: TGCAGTTCCCCGCCCCTAGATACGCAGTATTTT. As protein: CSSPPLDTQYF.

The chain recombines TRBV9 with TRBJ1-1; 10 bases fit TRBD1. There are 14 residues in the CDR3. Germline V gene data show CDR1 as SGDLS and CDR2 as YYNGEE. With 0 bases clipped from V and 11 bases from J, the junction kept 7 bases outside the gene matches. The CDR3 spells CASSVADRGQDAFF. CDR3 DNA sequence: TGTGCCAGCAGCGTAGCTGACAGGGGGCAAGATGCTTTCTTT.

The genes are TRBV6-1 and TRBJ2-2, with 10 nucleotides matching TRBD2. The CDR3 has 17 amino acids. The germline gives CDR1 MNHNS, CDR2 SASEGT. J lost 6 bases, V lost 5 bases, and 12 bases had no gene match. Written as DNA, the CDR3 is TGTGCCAGCAGTAGTCACAGCGGGAGGGCCGGGGCCGGGGAGCTGTTTTTT. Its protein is CASSSHSGRAGAGELFF.

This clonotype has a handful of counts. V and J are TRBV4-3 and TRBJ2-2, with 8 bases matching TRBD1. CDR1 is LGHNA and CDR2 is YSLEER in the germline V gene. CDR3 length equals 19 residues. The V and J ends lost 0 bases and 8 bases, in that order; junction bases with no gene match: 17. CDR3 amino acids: CASSQDFGRGTGPPGELFF. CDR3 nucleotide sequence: TGCGCCAGCAGCCAAGATTTTGGCAGGGGGACAGGCCCCCCGGGGGAGCTGTTTTTT.

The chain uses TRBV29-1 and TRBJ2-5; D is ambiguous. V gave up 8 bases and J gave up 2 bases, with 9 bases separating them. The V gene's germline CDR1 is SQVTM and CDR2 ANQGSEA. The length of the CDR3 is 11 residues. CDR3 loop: CSPRKQETQYF. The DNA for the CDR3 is TGCAGCCCGCGGAAACAAGAGACCCAGTACTTC.

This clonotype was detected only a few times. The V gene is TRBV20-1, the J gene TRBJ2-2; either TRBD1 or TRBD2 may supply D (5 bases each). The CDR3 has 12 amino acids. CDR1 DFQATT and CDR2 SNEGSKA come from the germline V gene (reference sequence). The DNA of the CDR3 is TGCAGCGTAGAGGGGTCGGCCGGGGAGCTGTTTTTT. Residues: CSVEGSAGELFF.

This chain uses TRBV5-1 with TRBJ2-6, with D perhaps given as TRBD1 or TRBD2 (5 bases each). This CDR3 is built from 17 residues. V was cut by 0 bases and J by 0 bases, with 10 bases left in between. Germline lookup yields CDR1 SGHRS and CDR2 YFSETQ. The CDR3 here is CASSLGGTPSGANVLTF. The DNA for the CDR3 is TGCGCCAGCAGCTTGGGAGGGACGCCCTCTGGGGCCAACGTCCTGACTTTC.

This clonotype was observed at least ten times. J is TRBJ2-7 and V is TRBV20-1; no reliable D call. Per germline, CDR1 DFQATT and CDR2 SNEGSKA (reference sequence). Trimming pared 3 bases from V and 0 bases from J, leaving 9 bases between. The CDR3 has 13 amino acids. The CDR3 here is CSASASNSYEQYF. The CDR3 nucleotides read TGCAGTGCTAGTGCATCGAACTCCTACGAGCAGTACTTC.

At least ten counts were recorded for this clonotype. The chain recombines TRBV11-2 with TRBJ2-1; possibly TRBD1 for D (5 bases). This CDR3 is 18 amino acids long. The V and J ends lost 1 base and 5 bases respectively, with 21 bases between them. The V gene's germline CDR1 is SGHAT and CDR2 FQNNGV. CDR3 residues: CASSLGVVPRVGDNEQFF. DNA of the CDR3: TGTGCCAGCAGCTTAGGCGTGGTCCCCAGGGTTGGGGACAATGAGCAGTTCTTC.

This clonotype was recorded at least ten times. The CDR3 loop is CSASPAGRNTIYF. Written as DNA, the CDR3 is TGCAGTGCTTCCCCGGCAGGAAGGAACACCATATATTTT. V gene TRBV20-1 combines with J gene TRBJ1-3; no reliable D call. V dropped 5 bases and J dropped 7 bases, with 15 bases sitting between them. The V gene's germline CDR1 is DFQATT and CDR2 SNEGSKA (reference sequence). The CDR3 has 13 amino acids.

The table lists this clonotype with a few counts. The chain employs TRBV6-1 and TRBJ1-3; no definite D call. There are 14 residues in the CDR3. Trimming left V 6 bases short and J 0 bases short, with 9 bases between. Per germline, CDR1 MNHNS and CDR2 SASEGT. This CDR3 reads CASSHTRSGNTIYF. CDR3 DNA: TGTGCCAGCAGCCACACCCGCTCTGGAAACACCATATATTTT.

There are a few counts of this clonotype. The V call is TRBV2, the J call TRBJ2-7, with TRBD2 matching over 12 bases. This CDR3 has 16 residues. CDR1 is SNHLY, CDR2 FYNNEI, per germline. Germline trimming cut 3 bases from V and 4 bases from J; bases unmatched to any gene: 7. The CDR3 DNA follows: TGTGCCAGCAGTGAGGAGGCTAGCGGGAGGGGGTACGAGCAGTACTTC. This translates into CASSEEASGRGYEQYF.

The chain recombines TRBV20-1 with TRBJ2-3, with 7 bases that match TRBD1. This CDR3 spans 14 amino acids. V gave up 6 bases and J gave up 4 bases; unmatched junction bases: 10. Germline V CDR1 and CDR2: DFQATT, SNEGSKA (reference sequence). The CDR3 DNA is TGCAGTGCAACAACAGGGGAATTCCCAGATACGCAGTATTTT. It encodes CSATTGEFPDTQYF.